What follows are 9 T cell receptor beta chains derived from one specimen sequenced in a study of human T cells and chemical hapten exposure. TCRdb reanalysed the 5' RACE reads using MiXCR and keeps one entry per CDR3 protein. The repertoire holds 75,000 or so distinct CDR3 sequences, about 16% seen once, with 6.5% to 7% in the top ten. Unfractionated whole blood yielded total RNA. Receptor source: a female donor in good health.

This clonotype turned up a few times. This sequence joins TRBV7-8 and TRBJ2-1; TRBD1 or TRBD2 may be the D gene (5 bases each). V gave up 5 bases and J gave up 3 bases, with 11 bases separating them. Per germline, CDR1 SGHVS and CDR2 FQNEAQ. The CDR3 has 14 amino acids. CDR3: CASSLGTDYNEQFF. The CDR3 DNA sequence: TGTGCCAGCAGCCTCGGGACGGACTACAATGAGCAGTTCTTC.

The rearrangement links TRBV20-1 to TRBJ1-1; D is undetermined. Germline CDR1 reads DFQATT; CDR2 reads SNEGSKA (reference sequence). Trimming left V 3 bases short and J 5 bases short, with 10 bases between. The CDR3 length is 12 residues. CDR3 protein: CSARTFWTEAFF. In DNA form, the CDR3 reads TGCAGTGCTAGGACATTCTGGACTGAAGCTTTCTTT.

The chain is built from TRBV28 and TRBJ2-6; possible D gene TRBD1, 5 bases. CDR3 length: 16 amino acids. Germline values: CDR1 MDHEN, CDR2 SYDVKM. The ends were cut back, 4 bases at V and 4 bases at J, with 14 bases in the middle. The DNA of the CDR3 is TGTGCCAGCAGTTCCCCAGGGCGTACAGGGGCCAACGTCCTGACTTTC. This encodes CASSSPGRTGANVLTF.

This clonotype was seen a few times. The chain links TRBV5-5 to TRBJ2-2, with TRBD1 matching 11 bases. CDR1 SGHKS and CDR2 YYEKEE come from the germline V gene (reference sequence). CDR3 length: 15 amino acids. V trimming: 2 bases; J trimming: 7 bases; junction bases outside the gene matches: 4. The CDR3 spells CASSLPGTGGGELFF. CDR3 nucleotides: TGTGCCAGCAGCTTACCCGGGACAGGGGGCGGGGAGCTGTTTTTT. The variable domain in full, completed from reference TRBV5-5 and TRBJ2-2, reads DAGVTQSPTHLIKTRGQQVTLRCSPISGHKSVSWYQQVLGQGPQFIFQYYEKEERGRGNFPDRFSARQFPNYSSELNVNALLLGDSALYLCASSLPGTGGGELFFGEGSRLTVL.

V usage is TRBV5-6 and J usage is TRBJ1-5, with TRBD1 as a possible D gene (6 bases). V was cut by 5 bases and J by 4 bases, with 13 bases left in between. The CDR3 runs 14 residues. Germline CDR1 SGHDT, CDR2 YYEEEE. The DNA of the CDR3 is TGTGCCAGCAGTTTCCGGGACAAGAATCAGCCCCAGCATTTT. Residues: CASSFRDKNQPQHF.

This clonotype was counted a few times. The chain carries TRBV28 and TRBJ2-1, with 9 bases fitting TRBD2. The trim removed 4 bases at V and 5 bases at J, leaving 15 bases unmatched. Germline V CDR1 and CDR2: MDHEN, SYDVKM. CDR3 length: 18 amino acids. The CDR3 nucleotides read TGTGCCAGCAGTTCTGACCTGGGCGGGGGGGCCGTGGACAATGAGCAGTTCTTC. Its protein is CASSSDLGGGAVDNEQFF.

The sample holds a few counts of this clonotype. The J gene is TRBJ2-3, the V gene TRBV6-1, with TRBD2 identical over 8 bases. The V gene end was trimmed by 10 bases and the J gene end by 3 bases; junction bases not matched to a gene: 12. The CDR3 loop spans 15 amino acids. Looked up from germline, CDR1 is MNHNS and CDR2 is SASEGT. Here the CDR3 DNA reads TGTGCCACCTTGCCCGGCGGCGGGGGGACAGATACGCAGTATTTT. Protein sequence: CATLPGGGGTDTQYF.

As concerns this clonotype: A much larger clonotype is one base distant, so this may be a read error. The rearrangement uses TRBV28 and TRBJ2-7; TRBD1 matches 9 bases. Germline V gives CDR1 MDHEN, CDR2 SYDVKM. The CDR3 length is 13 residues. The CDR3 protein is CASKLQGAYEEYF. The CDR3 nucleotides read TGTGCCAGCAAGTTACAGGGGGCATACGAGGAGTACTTC. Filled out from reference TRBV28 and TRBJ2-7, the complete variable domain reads DVKVTQSSRYLVKRTGEKVFLECVQDMDHENMFWYRQDPGLGLRLIYFSYDVKMKEKGDIPEGYSVSREKKERFSLILESASTNQTSMYLCASKLQGAYEEYFGPGTRLTVT.

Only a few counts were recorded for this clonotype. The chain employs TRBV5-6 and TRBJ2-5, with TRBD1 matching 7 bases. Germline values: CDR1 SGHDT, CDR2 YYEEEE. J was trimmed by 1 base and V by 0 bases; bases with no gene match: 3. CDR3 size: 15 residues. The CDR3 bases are TGTGCCAGCAGCTTGGGACCAGGGGGCCAAGAGACCCAGTACTTC. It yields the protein CASSLGPGGQETQYF. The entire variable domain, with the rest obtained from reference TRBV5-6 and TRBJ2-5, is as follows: DAGVTQSPTHLIKTRGQQVTLRCSPKSGHDTVSWYQQALGQGPQFIFQYYEEEERQRGNFPDRFSGHQFPNYSSELNVNALLLGDSALYLCASSLGPGGQETQYFGPGTRLLVL.